A single sample is the source of the 8 T cell receptor beta chains below, sequenced in a study of CD8+ T cells in alopecia areata. Sequencing relied on a cDNA template that was reverse transcribed from extracted RNA. Here immunoSEQ multiplex PCR was the method, and the copy in TCRdb shows in-frame clones only, minus some. The profile shows about 110,000 clones, about four fifths of them singletons. Treatment in this sample: oral pan-JAK inhibitor, 5-10 mg twice daily. This specimen was CD8+ T cells sorted from blood, taken at week 24, from a patient treated with tofacitinib. These receptors originate from a human donor with alopecia areata.

This clone was detected a few times. CDR3 sequence (DNA): TGTGCCAGCAGCTTAGACATTGCAACTAATGAAAAACTGTTTTTT. It yields the protein CASSLDIATNEKLFF. The J gene is TRBJ1-4, the V gene TRBV7-2; D gene uncertain. The CDR3 totals 15 residues. Germline CDR1 is SGHTA and CDR2 is FQGNSA. V lost 1 base, J lost 0 bases, and 6 bases lay in between.

This clone appeared a few times. This CDR3 is CSVAGGESTDTQYF. CDR3 nucleotide sequence: TGCAGCGTTGCGGGGGGAGAGAGCACAGATACGCAGTATTTT. This chain links TRBV29-1 with TRBJ2-3; TRBD2 aligns across 7 bases. V was clipped by 4 bases and J by 0 bases; unmatched bases: 4. The CDR3 is made up of 14 amino acids. Germline V lookup: CDR1 SQVTM, CDR2 ANQGSEA.

The table lists this clone with a few counts. The J gene is TRBJ2-3, the V gene TRBV7-2; D possibly corresponds to TRBD2 (7 bases). Germline lookup yields CDR1 SGHTA and CDR2 FQGNSA. The CDR3 runs to 15 residues. V lost 2 bases to trimming and J lost 4 bases, with 13 bases between them. The CDR3 region has the DNA TGTGCCAGCAGCTTAACGTCGGGGGGCGCAGATACGCAGTATTTT. As protein: CASSLTSGGADTQYF.

This clone has a single count. This sequence joins TRBV29-1 and TRBJ2-7, with D perhaps matching TRBD2 (5 bases). Germline loops: CDR1 SQVTM, CDR2 ANQGSEA. The CDR3 is made up of 13 amino acids. The V end lost 4 bases, the J end lost 2 bases, and 12 bases lay between the germline ends. CDR3 residues: CSVGAGGPYEQYF. The CDR3 region has the DNA TGCAGCGTTGGTGCGGGTGGACCCTACGAGCAGTACTTC.

This clone was seen only a few times. V usage is TRBV28 and J usage is TRBJ2-1; D may be TRBD2 (6 bases). Germline V gene sequence: CDR1 MDHEN, CDR2 SYDVKM. There are 12 residues in the CDR3. V lost 10 bases to trimming and J lost 7 bases, with 14 bases between them. The CDR3 DNA reads TGTGCCACAATATATGGGGGGAATGAGCAGTTCTTC. Translation gives CATIYGGNEQFF.

Details on this clone: Other DNA sequences within the sample encode an identical CDR3. This chain links TRBV27 with TRBJ1-6; D is uncertain. Germline V lookup: CDR1 MNHEY, CDR2 SMNVEV (reference sequence). The CDR3 is 12 amino acids. V gave up 5 bases and J gave up 10 bases, with 9 bases separating them. For the CDR3, the DNA is TGTGCCAGCAGTCCCCCAAACTCACCCCTCCACTTT. It is translated as CASSPPNSPLHF.

This clone was seen a single time. J is TRBJ1-2 and V is TRBV2; D is undetermined. The V gene's germline CDR1 is SNHLY and CDR2 FYNNEI. V lost 2 bases and J 0 bases, leaving 10 bases between the germline ends. The CDR3 runs 15 residues. Here the CDR3 reads CASSEWSVANYGYTF. CDR3 nucleotides: TGTGCCAGCAGTGAATGGTCCGTAGCTAACTATGGCTACACCTTC.

This clone is a singleton in its sample. The chain carries TRBV27 and TRBJ2-1, with 7 bases fitting TRBD1. Germline values: CDR1 MNHEY, CDR2 SMNVEV (reference sequence). There are 13 residues in the CDR3. Trimming took 5 bases from V and 6 from J; bases not matched to a gene: 4. The CDR3 DNA follows: TGTGCCAGCAGTCCTCACAGGGGCAATGAGCAGTTCTTC. Translation: CASSPHRGNEQFF.